This T cell receptor (beta chain) came from a study of response to subunit inactivated influenza vaccine. TCRdb processed the RT-PCR reads anew with MiXCR; each CDR3 protein has one entry. The sample carries under 200,000 distinct CDR3 sequences, over 9.5% recorded once. The CDR3 consists of 15 residues. Germline V CDR1 and CDR2: ENHRY, SYGVKD. Losses at the gene ends were 3 bases for V and 0 bases for J; bases not matched to a gene: 5. These data were likewise used in another study, on T cells expressing NK-cell markers. As that report states: Researchers built TCR beta cDNA using 5'RACE template switching with UMIs. According to the study, TCR beta repertoires originated from sorted CD3+CD56+NKG2C+, CD3+CD56+NKG2C- and CD3+CD56-NKG2C+ T cells. Restriction of sorting to alpha-beta TCR T cells was accomplished in several experiments using an anti-gamma-delta TCR antibody. Dominant NKG2C+ clonotype frequencies of roughly 1.0-7.5% of CD8+ T cells were measured in about six donors. It remained uncertain whether the expanded NKG2C+ T cell clones were specific for HCMV antigens.

Sample: CD8+ T cells sorted from PBMCs, taken 11 to 12 days after vaccination. This clonotype was obtained from a man aged 45 to 65 who received an inactivated influenza vaccine. The chain is built from TRBV10-3 and TRBJ2-7, with 7 bases matching TRBD2. The CDR3 DNA sequence: TGTGCCATCAGTGAAAGCGGGGCACCCTCCTACGAGCAGTACTTC. Protein product: CAISESGAPSYEQYF.